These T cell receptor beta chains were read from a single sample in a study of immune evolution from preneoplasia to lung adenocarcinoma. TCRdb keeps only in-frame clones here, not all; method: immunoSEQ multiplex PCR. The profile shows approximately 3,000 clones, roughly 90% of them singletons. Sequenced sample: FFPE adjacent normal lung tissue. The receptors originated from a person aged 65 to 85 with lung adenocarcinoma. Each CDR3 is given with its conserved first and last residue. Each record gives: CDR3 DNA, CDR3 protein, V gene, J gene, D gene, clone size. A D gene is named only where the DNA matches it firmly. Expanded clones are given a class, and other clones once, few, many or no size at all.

CDR3nt: TGTGCCAGCAGTGCTAGCCGGACTAGCGGTTACGAGCAGTACTTC; CDR3aa: CASSASRTSGYEQYF; v_gene: TRBV6-1; j_gene: TRBJ2-7; d_gene: TRBD2; abundance: NA
CDR3nt: TGCGCCAGCAGCGCCGGACTAGCGGGACTCTACGAGCAGTACTTC; CDR3aa: CASSAGLAGLYEQYF; v_gene: TRBV5-1; j_gene: TRBJ2-7; d_gene: TRBD2; abundance: NA
CDR3nt: TGTGCCAGCATCAGGGACAGTAACACAGATACGCAGTATTTT; CDR3aa: CASIRDSNTDTQYF; v_gene: TRBV7-8; j_gene: TRBJ2-3; d_gene: TRBD1; abundance: NA
CDR3nt: TGTGCCAGCAGTTTAGTTGCAGGGGGACACGAGCAGTACTTC; CDR3aa: CASSLVAGGHEQYF; v_gene: TRBV27; j_gene: TRBJ2-7; d_gene: TRBD1; abundance: NA
CDR3nt: TGTGCCAGCAGCGTAGAGGGGACAGGGGCTTACAATGAGCAGTTCTTC; CDR3aa: CASSVEGTGAYNEQFF; v_gene: TRBV9; j_gene: TRBJ2-1; d_gene: TRBD1; abundance: NA
CDR3nt: TGTGCCAGCAGCGTAGAAGGGAGGACAGGGGACAATGAGCAGTTCTTC; CDR3aa: CASSVEGRTGDNEQFF; v_gene: TRBV9; j_gene: TRBJ2-1; d_gene: TRBD1; abundance: NA
CDR3nt: TGTGCCAGCAGCTCTGGACAGGGAAGGAGCTCCTACGAGCAGTACTTC; CDR3aa: CASSSGQGRSSYEQYF; v_gene: TRBV7-8; j_gene: TRBJ2-7; d_gene: TRBD1; abundance: once
CDR3nt: TGTGCCAGCAGTGAAGGTGTGGGCAGGGGGAGGAAAACCGGGGAGCTGTTTTTT; CDR3aa: CASSEGVGRGRKTGELFF; v_gene: TRBV6-1; j_gene: TRBJ2-2; d_gene: NA; abundance: NA
CDR3nt: TGTGCCAGCAGCTTATATAGCGGGGGAAGCACAGATACGCAGTATTTT; CDR3aa: CASSLYSGGSTDTQYF; v_gene: TRBV5-4; j_gene: TRBJ2-3; d_gene: TRBD2; abundance: NA
CDR3nt: TGTGCCAGCAGCCCCTCCGGGACAGGGGAGAATGAGCAGTTCTTC; CDR3aa: CASSPSGTGENEQFF; v_gene: TRBV11-3; j_gene: TRBJ2-1; d_gene: TRBD1; abundance: once
CDR3nt: TGTGCCAGCAGCTTGATGGGGCAGCCCCAGCATTTT; CDR3aa: CASSLMGQPQHF; v_gene: TRBV7-9; j_gene: TRBJ1-5; d_gene: NA; abundance: once
CDR3nt: TGTGCCAGCAGTCACACAGATACGCAGTATTTT; CDR3aa: CASSHTDTQYF; v_gene: TRBV6-1; j_gene: TRBJ2-3; d_gene: NA; abundance: NA
CDR3nt: TGTGCCAGCAGTCAACTAGCGGGGGCCTACGAGCAGTACTTC; CDR3aa: CASSQLAGAYEQYF; v_gene: TRBV6-5; j_gene: TRBJ2-7; d_gene: TRBD2; abundance: NA
CDR3nt: TGTGCCAGCAGCCTCCAGGGCGGGGAGACTGAAGCTTTCTTT; CDR3aa: CASSLQGGETEAFF; v_gene: TRBV5-8; j_gene: TRBJ1-1; d_gene: NA; abundance: NA
CDR3nt: TGTGCCAGCAGTTTAGAGGGGAGGGAAAAACTGTTTTTT; CDR3aa: CASSLEGREKLFF; v_gene: TRBV28; j_gene: TRBJ1-4; d_gene: NA; abundance: NA
CDR3nt: TGTGCCAGCAGCCTGGGACTAGCAGTGAATGAGCAGTTCTTC; CDR3aa: CASSLGLAVNEQFF; v_gene: TRBV11-1; j_gene: TRBJ2-1; d_gene: TRBD2; abundance: NA
CDR3nt: TGTGCCAGCAGGGCCGACAGGAACACTGAAGCTTTCTTT; CDR3aa: CASRADRNTEAFF; v_gene: TRBV2; j_gene: TRBJ1-1; d_gene: NA; abundance: NA
CDR3nt: TGTGCCAGCAGCTTGGGGGTTTCCTACGAGCAGTACTTC; CDR3aa: CASSLGVSYEQYF; v_gene: TRBV11-2; j_gene: TRBJ2-7; d_gene: NA; abundance: NA
CDR3nt: TGTGCCAGCAGCTCCTCGAGCGGAGTCGGCTACACCTTC; CDR3aa: CASSSSSGVGYTF; v_gene: TRBV7-9; j_gene: TRBJ1-2; d_gene: NA; abundance: NA
CDR3nt: TGTGCCAGCAGTTCGGGACGTTTAGGGGATACGCAGTATTTT; CDR3aa: CASSSGRLGDTQYF; v_gene: TRBV6-5; j_gene: TRBJ2-3; d_gene: NA; abundance: NA
CDR3nt: TGTGCCAGCAGTTACGACAGGGGAAGTGAGCAGTTCTTC; CDR3aa: CASSYDRGSEQFF; v_gene: TRBV6-6; j_gene: TRBJ2-1; d_gene: TRBD1; abundance: NA
CDR3nt: TGTGCCAGCAGCGCGCAGGGGGCGCGGGGTGAAAAACTGTTTTTT; CDR3aa: CASSAQGARGEKLFF; v_gene: TRBV9; j_gene: TRBJ1-4; d_gene: TRBD1; abundance: NA
CDR3nt: TGTGCCAGCAGCTTAGGACAGGGCAAGGGCAATGAGCAGTTCTTC; CDR3aa: CASSLGQGKGNEQFF; v_gene: TRBV11-3; j_gene: TRBJ2-1; d_gene: TRBD1; abundance: NA
CDR3nt: TGCGCCAGCAGCTTGAGATCCGAAAATGAAAAACTGTTTTTT; CDR3aa: CASSLRSENEKLFF; v_gene: TRBV5-1; j_gene: TRBJ1-4; d_gene: NA; abundance: NA
CDR3nt: TGTGCCAGCAATCTCCTAGCGGGATTGGGCACAGATACGCAGTATTTT; CDR3aa: CASNLLAGLGTDTQYF; v_gene: TRBV28; j_gene: TRBJ2-3; d_gene: TRBD2; abundance: NA
CDR3nt: TGTGCCAGCAGCTCCGGACAAAGAGGGTCAAATCAGCCCCAGCATTTT; CDR3aa: CASSSGQRGSNQPQHF; v_gene: TRBV28; j_gene: TRBJ1-5; d_gene: NA; abundance: NA
CDR3nt: TGTGCCAGCAGTTTATGGGGGGAGAGCAAGGGCTACACCTTC; CDR3aa: CASSLWGESKGYTF; v_gene: TRBV28; j_gene: TRBJ1-2; d_gene: NA; abundance: NA
CDR3nt: TGTGCCAGCAGGGGACAGGGAAACACCATATATTTT; CDR3aa: CASRGQGNTIYF; v_gene: TRBV7-9; j_gene: TRBJ1-3; d_gene: TRBD1; abundance: large
CDR3nt: TGCAGCGTTGAAATGCAGGGCGTGGGTAATGAAAAACTGTTTTTT; CDR3aa: CSVEMQGVGNEKLFF; v_gene: TRBV29-1; j_gene: TRBJ1-4; d_gene: NA; abundance: few
CDR3nt: TGTGCCAGCAGTTTGACCGGGTACGGCGAGCAGTACTTC; CDR3aa: CASSLTGYGEQYF; v_gene: TRBV27; j_gene: TRBJ2-7; d_gene: NA; abundance: NA
CDR3nt: TGTGCCAGCAGCCCCATAGCGGGAGGCAATGAGCAGTTCTTC; CDR3aa: CASSPIAGGNEQFF; v_gene: TRBV7-3; j_gene: TRBJ2-1; d_gene: TRBD2; abundance: NA
CDR3nt: TGCGCCAGCAGCTCCCGACAGGGTCCGAGAGAGCAGTACTTC; CDR3aa: CASSSRQGPREQYF; v_gene: TRBV5-1; j_gene: TRBJ2-7; d_gene: TRBD1; abundance: NA
CDR3nt: TGTGCCAGCAGTGAAGTAGGGACAGGGAAAAACATTCAGTACTTC; CDR3aa: CASSEVGTGKNIQYF; v_gene: TRBV2; j_gene: TRBJ2-4; d_gene: TRBD1; abundance: NA
CDR3nt: TGCGCCAGCAACCCGGGGACAGGGGACGAGCAGTACTTC; CDR3aa: CASNPGTGDEQYF; v_gene: TRBV10-1; j_gene: TRBJ2-7; d_gene: TRBD1; abundance: NA
CDR3nt: TGCGCCAGCAGCCAAGAGGACAGGGACCACGAGCAGTACTTC; CDR3aa: CASSQEDRDHEQYF; v_gene: TRBV4-1; j_gene: TRBJ2-7; d_gene: TRBD1; abundance: NA
CDR3nt: TGTGCCAGCAGCAAAGGAGGACAGGGAAGCAAAAATAGCAATCAGCCCCAGCATTTT; CDR3aa: CASSKGGQGSKNSNQPQHF; v_gene: TRBV21-1; j_gene: TRBJ1-5; d_gene: NA; abundance: NA
CDR3nt: TGCGCCAGCAGCTATTTCGGACAGGCGGAGGATGGCTACACCTTC; CDR3aa: CASSYFGQAEDGYTF; v_gene: TRBV5-1; j_gene: TRBJ1-2; d_gene: TRBD1; abundance: NA
CDR3nt: TGCAGTCCCCTACTAGCGAATGAGCAGTTCTTC; CDR3aa: CSPLLANEQFF; v_gene: TRBV20-1; j_gene: TRBJ2-1; d_gene: TRBD2; abundance: NA
CDR3nt: TGTGCCAGCAGCGCTCAGACAGGGGTAGTGGGCTACACCTTC; CDR3aa: CASSAQTGVVGYTF; v_gene: TRBV9; j_gene: TRBJ1-2; d_gene: TRBD1; abundance: NA
CDR3nt: TGTGCCAGCAGTTTATTCATGGGGGGTGGGGGCAATCAGCCCCAGCATTTT; CDR3aa: CASSLFMGGGGNQPQHF; v_gene: TRBV28; j_gene: TRBJ1-5; d_gene: NA; abundance: NA
CDR3nt: TGTGCCAGCAGCGACCAAACTCTGTACGGGGTATCCTACAATGAGCAGTTCTTC; CDR3aa: CASSDQTLYGVSYNEQFF; v_gene: TRBV5-8; j_gene: TRBJ2-1; d_gene: NA; abundance: NA
CDR3nt: TGTGCCAGCAGCTTGGAGGGACAGACCTCTGGGGCCAACGTCCTGACTTTC; CDR3aa: CASSLEGQTSGANVLTF; v_gene: TRBV5-6; j_gene: TRBJ2-6; d_gene: TRBD1; abundance: NA